This T cell receptor beta chain was retrieved from a study of beta chain features in type 1 diabetes. This clone has a handful of counts. Its antigen remains unknown. All of the isolated RNA was reverse transcribed, so expressed TCRB transcripts were sequenced. Generated by immunoSEQ multiplex PCR, the TCRdb table keeps only in-frame clones and is missing some. The data contain fewer than 650,000 clones, around 15% of them singletons. Study conclusions and caveats: Among patients, naive, central memory and Treg TCRB repertoires appeared more similar than among healthy donors. At VDJ recombination sites, type 1 diabetes patients had fewer insertions and more deleted nucleotides.

Via CD45RO/CCR7/CD25/CD127/CD95/CD27, cells of the CD4+ naive, central memory, regulatory and stem cell-like memory subsets were sorted. Losses at the gene ends were 1 base for V and 5 bases for J; bases not matched to a gene: 7. Germline lookup yields CDR1 SGHTS and CDR2 YDEGEE. The CDR3 extends over 15 amino acids. This TCR derives from a man aged 18 to 29 in good health. The chain has TRBV5-8 and TRBJ1-2, with 8 bases lining up with TRBD1. The source material was naive CD4+ T cells from blood. The CDR3 region has the DNA TGTGCCAGCAGCTTGCTGGACAGGGAATGGTATGGCTACACCTTC. As protein: CASSLLDREWYGYTF.